Listed here are 26 T cell receptor beta chains from one sample, sequenced in a study of T cells in Graves' hyperthyroidism and ophthalmopathy. There were TCR beta CDR3 regions amplified from RNA transcripts. With the HTBI primer set, the TCR CDR3 went through a first round of RT-PCR. One entry per CDR3 protein results from TCRdb running MiXCR on the multiplex PCR reads. The table lists around 360,000 distinct CDR3 sequences, about 16% of them singletons. Sequences were obtained from blood. These receptors all stem from a woman aged 60-70 years with Graves' ophthalmopathy.

Ten or more counts support this clonotype. The V call is TRBV28, the J call TRBJ1-1; a possible D gene is TRBD1 (6 bases). V was trimmed by 3 bases and J by 1 base, leaving 12 bases between them. The germline V gene has CDR1 MDHEN and CDR2 SYDVKM. This CDR3 region has 15 residues. CDR3 amino acids: CASSLQGWGNTEAFF. DNA for the CDR3: TGTGCCAGCAGTTTGCAGGGGTGGGGGAACACTGAAGCTTTCTTT.

This clonotype has a count of ten or more. The chain uses TRBV7-9 and TRBJ2-7; D remains unclear. V was pared by 0 bases and J by 3 bases, with 6 bases between. The CDR3 has 13 residues. From germline, CDR1 is SEHNR and CDR2 FQNEAQ (reference sequence). The CDR3 is CASSLAPLYEQYF. The DNA of the CDR3 is TGTGCCAGCAGCTTAGCACCTCTCTACGAGCAGTACTTC.

This clonotype was counted a few times. The rearrangement links TRBV11-2 to TRBJ2-3; a possible D gene is TRBD1 (5 bases). V dropped 5 bases and J dropped 2 bases, with 11 bases sitting between them. Germline V gene sequence: CDR1 SGHAT, CDR2 FQNNGV. The CDR3 spans 14 residues. The CDR3 protein is CASSPLGATDTQYF. In nucleotides, the CDR3 is TGTGCCAGCAGCCCTCTTGGGGCCACAGATACGCAGTATTTT.

Many counts were recorded for this clonotype. The chain is built from TRBV12-3 or TRBV12-4 and TRBJ2-1; 14 positions agree with TRBD2. The ends lost 5 bases at V and 6 bases at J; junction bases unmatched: 3. The CDR3 spans 15 residues. The CDR3 bases are TGTGCCAGCAGTAAGACTAGCGGGAGGGCCAATGAGCAGTTCTTC. As protein: CASSKTSGRANEQFF.

The chain joins TRBV11-2 to TRBJ2-7, with D unclear. This CDR3 is 15 amino acids long. The V gene's germline CDR1 is SGHAT and CDR2 FQNNGV. Trimming stripped 4 bases from V and 5 bases from J, with 18 bases between. CDR3 DNA sequence: TGTGCCAGCAGCTACAAGGGTCCGCGCGTAGACGAGCAGTACTTC. The encoded protein is CASSYKGPRVDEQYF. The whole variable domain, filled in from reference TRBV11-2 and TRBJ2-7, reads EAGVAQSPRYKIIEKRQSVAFWCNPISGHATLYWYQQILGQGPKLLIQFQNNGVVDDSQLPKDRFSAERLKGVDSTLKIQPAKLEDSAVYLCASSYKGPRVDEQYFGPGTRLTVT.

This clonotype was recorded many times. This chain links TRBV2 with TRBJ2-3, with unresolved D. From germline, CDR1 is SNHLY and CDR2 FYNNEI. This CDR3 contains 15 residues. With 4 bases removed from V and 0 bases from J, the gap between germline ends came to 11 bases. The CDR3 region is CASSGVAASTDTQYF. CDR3 nucleotide sequence: TGTGCCAGCAGTGGGGTAGCAGCGAGCACAGATACGCAGTATTTT.

This clonotype was picked up a small number of times. The rearrangement links TRBV19 to TRBJ1-1; D unclear. The V gene's germline CDR1 is LNHDA and CDR2 SQIVND (reference sequence). V lost 1 base to trimming and J lost 5 bases, with 14 bases between them. The CDR3 has 15 amino acids. Here the CDR3 reads CASSIVGGRETEAFF. DNA of the CDR3: TGTGCCAGTAGTATAGTTGGAGGGAGAGAAACTGAAGCTTTCTTT.

The chain uses TRBV9 and TRBJ2-5; no reliable D call. Germline V gene lookup returns CDR1 SGDLS and CDR2 YYNGEE. With 4 bases removed from V and 1 base from J, the gap between germline ends came to 17 bases. The CDR3 runs to 16 residues. The CDR3 DNA reads as TGTGCCAGCAGCCCCCGCACGGGCTCGGGCCAAGAGACCCAGTACTTC. Protein: CASSPRTGSGQETQYF.

This chain connects TRBV7-8 to TRBJ2-5; 11 nucleotides match TRBD2. The CDR3 length is 17 residues. With 5 bases clipped from V and 4 bases from J, the junction kept 12 bases outside the gene matches. Per the germline V gene, CDR1 is SGHVS and CDR2 is FQNEAQ. This CDR3 reads CASSRFGPGTSGETQYF. The CDR3 DNA reads TGTGCCAGCAGCCGTTTCGGGCCCGGGACTAGCGGAGAGACCCAGTACTTC.

This clonotype was seen ten or more times. The rearrangement links TRBV28 to TRBJ1-5; possibly TRBD1 for D (6 bases). Germline V lookup: CDR1 MDHEN, CDR2 SYDVKM. The CDR3 is 16 amino acids. The V and J ends lost 5 bases and 6 bases respectively, with 20 bases between them. The CDR3: CASSMGPGTSSQPQHF. The DNA for the CDR3 is TGTGCCAGCAGTATGGGTCCCGGGACATCTAGTCAGCCCCAGCATTTT.

The rearrangement joins TRBV20-1 to TRBJ2-7, with TRBD1 identical over 11 bases. Germline-derived CDR1 and CDR2 are DFQATT and SNEGSKA (reference sequence). The CDR3 extends over 11 amino acids. CDR3 protein: CAGTGGYEQYF. Here the CDR3 DNA reads TGCGCCGGGACAGGGGGCTACGAGCAGTACTTC.

Only a few counts were recorded for this clonotype. With a much larger clone just one base away, this may be a read error. The genes are TRBV11-2 and TRBJ2-2, with 11 bases aligning to TRBD1. The germline gives CDR1 SGHAT, CDR2 FQNNGV. The V segment lost 5 bases and the J segment 10 bases; nucleotides outside the gene matches: 12. The CDR3 has 16 residues. CDR3 loop: CASSERTGGAGEELFF. The DNA of the CDR3 is TGTGCCAGCAGCGAGCGGACAGGGGGCGCCGGCGAGGAGCTGTTTTTT.

There are many counts of this clonotype. The rearrangement joins TRBV20-1 to TRBJ2-2; no definite D call. The length of the CDR3 is 14 residues. Germline CDR1 is DFQATT and CDR2 is SNEGSKA (reference sequence). The V and J ends lost 5 bases and 1 base respectively, with 11 bases between them. The CDR3 DNA is TGCAGTGCTTACCCGGACCGGAACACCGGGGAGCTGTTTTTT. This sequence encodes CSAYPDRNTGELFF.

This clonotype showed up many times. The J gene is TRBJ2-2, the V gene TRBV7-3; D is unresolved. Trimming left V 2 bases short and J 0 bases short, with 7 bases between. Germline loops: CDR1 SGHTA, CDR2 FQGTGA. The CDR3 is 15 residues long. The CDR3, as DNA: TGTGCCAGCAGCTTACGGCTAGCGAACACCGGGGAGCTGTTTTTT. Translated: CASSLRLANTGELFF.

The chain joins TRBV20-1 to TRBJ1-6; weak D call: TRBD1 (5 bases). Trimming shortened V by 7 bases and J by 0 bases, and 19 bases separated the two germline ends. The CDR3 length is 17 residues. The germline CDR1 and CDR2 sequences are DFQATT and SNEGSKA (reference sequence). The CDR3 DNA is TGCAGTGTCAGAGAACCCCGGGGCAGCTCCTATAATTCACCCCTCCACTTT. Translating gives CSVREPRGSSYNSPLHF.

V gene TRBV18 combines with J gene TRBJ2-7; 8 bases agree with TRBD2. This CDR3 spans 15 amino acids. Germline V gives CDR1 KGHSH, CDR2 LQKENI. With 3 bases clipped from V and 4 bases from J, the junction kept 8 bases outside the gene matches. For the CDR3, the DNA is TGTGCCAGCTCACCGGCGGGGGGAGGGGATTACGAGCAGTACTTC. Translation gives CASSPAGGGDYEQYF.

This clonotype came up many times. The genes are TRBV12-3 or TRBV12-4 and TRBJ1-1, with D perhaps TRBD1 (5 bases). The CDR3 contains 13 residues. With 3 bases removed from V and 6 bases from J, the gap between germline ends came to 11 bases. The CDR3 DNA reads as TGTGCCAGCAGTTTGGGGGGGATTGCTGAAGCTTTCTTT. This codes for CASSLGGIAEAFF.

This clonotype was seen only once. The chain is built from TRBV7-2 and TRBJ2-1; the match to TRBD2 covers 14 bases. Per germline, CDR1 SGHTA and CDR2 FQGNSA. The CDR3 has 22 amino acids. V was clipped by 5 bases and J by 0 bases; unmatched bases: 18. In DNA, the CDR3 is TGTGCCAGCAGCCGCAGGGGGACAAGGACTAGCGGGAGGTCCGCCTCCTACAATGAGCAGTTCTTC. This encodes CASSRRGTRTSGRSASYNEQFF.

This clonotype was seen a few times. The J gene is TRBJ2-4, the V gene TRBV20-1; TRBD1 matches 8 bases. Germline lookup yields CDR1 DFQATT and CDR2 SNEGSKA (reference sequence). With V trimmed by 4 bases and J by 6 bases, 5 bases remained unmatched. This CDR3 has 13 amino acids. CDR3 loop: CSAITTGVNIQYF. Here the CDR3 DNA reads TGCAGTGCTATAACGACAGGGGTAAACATTCAGTACTTC.

This clonotype was detected many times. CDR3 amino acids: CASSPQDSESPLHF. DNA of the CDR3: TGTGCCAGCAGCCCTCAGGACAGTGAGTCACCCCTCCACTTT. This chain joins TRBV7-2 and TRBJ1-6; D is perhaps TRBD1 (6 bases). The V and J ends lost 5 bases and 10 bases respectively, with 15 bases between them. The V gene's germline CDR1 is SGHTA and CDR2 FQGNSA. The CDR3 is 14 residues long.

This clonotype was recorded at least ten times. The CDR3 is CASSKDSHSYNEQFF. The CDR3 DNA is TGCGCCAGCAGCAAGGACAGTCATTCCTACAATGAGCAGTTCTTC. The chain carries TRBV5-1 and TRBJ2-1; possible D gene TRBD1, 6 bases. V lost 4 bases and J 1 base, leaving 12 bases between the germline ends. CDR3 size: 15 residues. Germline CDR1 SGHRS, CDR2 YFSETQ.

This clonotype was picked up many times. V and J are TRBV18 and TRBJ2-7; D is undetermined. CDR3 size: 14 residues. Germline CDR1 reads KGHSH; CDR2 reads LQKENI. V was shortened by 8 bases and J by 0 bases, with 14 bases between the two germline ends. The chain's CDR3 is CASTSGRSSYEQYF. The CDR3 DNA follows: TGTGCCAGCACATCGGGTCGTAGCTCCTACGAGCAGTACTTC.

V usage is TRBV10-1 and J usage is TRBJ1-5, with 9 bases lining up with TRBD1. V dropped 0 bases and J dropped 4; count of bases not matched to a gene: 4. The germline V gene encodes CDR1 WNHNN and CDR2 SYGVQD (reference sequence). The CDR3 loop spans 16 amino acids. CDR3 in DNA: TGCGCCAGCAGTGAGTCCGGGACAGGGCGTAATCAGCCCCAGCATTTT. This encodes CASSESGTGRNQPQHF.

This clonotype has just a few counts. V gene TRBV11-2 combines with J gene TRBJ2-1; D gene unclear. V gave up 0 bases and J gave up 5 bases, with 14 bases separating them. Germline V lookup: CDR1 SGHAT, CDR2 FQNNGV. This CDR3 has 16 residues. CDR3 nucleotide sequence: TGTGCCAGCAGCTTAGATCCGCGGAGTATAAACAATGAGCAGTTCTTC. Amino acids: CASSLDPRSINNEQFF.

The sample holds a few counts of this clonotype. CDR3: CASSFLTSSTDTQYF. In DNA, the CDR3 is TGTGCCAGCAGTTTTCTTACGTCTAGCACAGATACGCAGTATTTT. This chain uses TRBV27 with TRBJ2-3; no clear D gene. Trimming pared 3 bases from V and 0 bases from J, leaving 10 bases between. Germline CDR1 MNHEY, CDR2 SMNVEV (reference sequence). The CDR3 has 15 amino acids.

This clonotype has at least ten counts. The gene calls are TRBV9 and TRBJ2-5; 14 bases fit TRBD2. The CDR3 runs 16 residues. V was clipped by 6 bases and J by 4 bases; unmatched bases: 8. Germline V gene sequence: CDR1 SGDLS, CDR2 YYNGEE. CDR3 bases: TGTGCCAGCACCCCCGGGACTAGCGGGAGAGGAGAGACCCAGTACTTC. The encoded protein is CASTPGTSGRGETQYF. The full variable domain, in which reference TRBV9 and TRBJ2-5 provide the parts outside the CDR3, is DSGVTQTPKHLITATGQRVTLRCSPRSGDLSVYWYQQSLDQGLQFLIQYYNGEERAKGNILERFSAQQFPDLHSELNLSSLELGDSALYFCASTPGTSGRGETQYFGPGTRLLVL.